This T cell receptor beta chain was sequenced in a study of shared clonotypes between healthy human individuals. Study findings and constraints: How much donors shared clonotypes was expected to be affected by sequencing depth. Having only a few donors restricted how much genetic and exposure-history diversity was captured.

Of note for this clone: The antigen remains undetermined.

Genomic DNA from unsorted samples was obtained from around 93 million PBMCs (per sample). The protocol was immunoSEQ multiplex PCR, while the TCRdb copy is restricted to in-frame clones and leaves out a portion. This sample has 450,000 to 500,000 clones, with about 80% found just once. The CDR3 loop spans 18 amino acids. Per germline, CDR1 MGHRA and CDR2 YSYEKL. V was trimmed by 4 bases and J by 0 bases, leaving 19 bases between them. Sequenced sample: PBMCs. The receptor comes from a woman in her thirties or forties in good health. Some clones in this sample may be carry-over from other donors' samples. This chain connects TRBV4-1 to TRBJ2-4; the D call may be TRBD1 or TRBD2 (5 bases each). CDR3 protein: CASSLGPGTGVAKNIQYF. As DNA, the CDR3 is TGCGCCAGCAGCCTGGGGCCGGGAACCGGGGTAGCCAAAAACATTCAGTACTTC.